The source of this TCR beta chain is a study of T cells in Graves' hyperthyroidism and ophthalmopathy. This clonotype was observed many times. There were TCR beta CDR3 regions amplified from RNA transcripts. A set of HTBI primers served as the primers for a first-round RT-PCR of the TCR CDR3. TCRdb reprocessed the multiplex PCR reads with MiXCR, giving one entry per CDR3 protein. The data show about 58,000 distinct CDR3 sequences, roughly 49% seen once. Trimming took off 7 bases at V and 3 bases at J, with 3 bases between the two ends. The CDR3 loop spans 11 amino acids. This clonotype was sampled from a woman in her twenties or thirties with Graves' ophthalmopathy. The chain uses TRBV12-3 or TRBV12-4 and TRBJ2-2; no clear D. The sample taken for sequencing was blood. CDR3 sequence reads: CASTYTGELFF. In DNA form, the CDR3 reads TGTGCCAGCACGTACACCGGGGAGCTGTTTTTT.